These 20 T cell receptor beta chains were sequenced from one sample in a study of blood T cell repertoires in COVID-19 (dated by TCRdb to about 2020). Library generation was performed with the immunoSEQ multiplex PCR assay. TCRdb took this table from immuneACCESS and kept in-frame rearrangements with V and J called. Such tables lack part of the clones; where checked against another copy, unresolved V genes explain under half of the gap, and the rest is unexplained. In this sample the table shows roughly 200,000 clones, about 91% of which occur a single time. About 4% of the sample is taken by the ten largest. The source material was peripheral blood. These receptors all come from a woman aged 30 to 39 with acute or convalescent COVID-19.

The chain recombines TRBV10-2 with TRBJ1-1; 10 nucleotides line up with TRBD1. V trimming: 8 bases; J trimming: 11 bases; junction bases outside the gene matches: 8. Germline CDR1 reads WSHSY; CDR2 reads SAAADI. The CDR3 is 12 residues long. The CDR3: CASLGTGDWAFF. The CDR3, as DNA: TGCGCCAGCTTGGGGACAGGGGATTGGGCTTTCTTT.

The J gene is TRBJ1-6, the V gene TRBV19; perhaps TRBD1 as D (5 bases). The CDR3 sequence is 17 residues long. V was shortened by 6 bases and J by 1 base, with 16 bases between the two germline ends. From germline, CDR1 is LNHDA and CDR2 SQIVND (reference sequence). CDR3 DNA sequence: TGTGCCAGTAGAGGGACTCACGGAAGGTCCTATAATTCACCCCTCCACTTT. Protein product: CASRGTHGRSYNSPLHF.

The rearrangement links TRBV2 to TRBJ1-2; D not resolved. Germline assignment: CDR1 SNHLY and CDR2 FYNNEI. V shed 7 bases and J shed 1 base, with 10 bases lying between them. This CDR3 has 13 residues. The CDR3 nucleotides read TGTGCCAGCACCCGGCAGGTTAACTATGGCTACACCTTC. Amino acids: CASTRQVNYGYTF.

This chain uses TRBV6-5 with TRBJ2-3; tentatively, D is TRBD1 (6 bases). The CDR3 is 14 amino acids. Germline assignment: CDR1 MNHEY and CDR2 SVGAGI. Trimming cost V 2 bases and J 2 bases, with 8 bases left between them. CDR3: CASSYRTVTDTQYF. The CDR3 DNA sequence: TGTGCCAGCAGTTACCGGACAGTCACAGATACGCAGTATTTT.

The chain links TRBV11-2 to TRBJ1-2; tentatively, D is TRBD1 (6 bases). Germline CDR1 SGHAT, CDR2 FQNNGV. The CDR3 length is 17 residues. V was clipped by 2 bases and J by 4 bases, with 20 bases between them. For the CDR3, the DNA is TGTGCCAGCAGCTTACCCCAAACAGGGCTGTCTCGCTATGGCTACACCTTC. As protein: CASSLPQTGLSRYGYTF.

The sample holds one count of this clone. The chain recombines TRBV9 with TRBJ2-1, with D possibly matching TRBD2 (6 bases). This CDR3 has 18 amino acids. Trimming removed 0 bases from V and 5 bases from J, with 21 bases in between. Germline lookup yields CDR1 SGDLS and CDR2 YYNGEE. The CDR3 protein is CASSVEARGSLSNNEQFF. CDR3 nucleotides: TGTGCCAGCAGCGTAGAGGCCCGGGGGTCTCTCAGCAACAATGAGCAGTTCTTC.

This sequence joins TRBV24-1 and TRBJ2-5; weak D call: TRBD1 (6 bases). This CDR3 is 14 amino acids long. The germline gives CDR1 KGHDR, CDR2 SFDVKD. V was pared by 10 bases and J by 1 base, with 15 bases between. The CDR3 DNA reads as TGTGCCACTCAAGGGCCAGGGGCCCAAGAGACCCAGTACTTC. Translating gives CATQGPGAQETQYF.

The rearrangement joins TRBV2 to TRBJ2-1, with 7 bases fitting TRBD2. J gave up 7 bases and V 8 bases, and 8 bases lay outside the gene matches. This CDR3 is built from 13 residues. Germline values: CDR1 SNHLY, CDR2 FYNNEI. Here the CDR3 reads CASGGEGLNEQFF. The CDR3 DNA reads TGTGCCAGCGGGGGGGAGGGCCTGAATGAGCAGTTCTTC.

The genes are TRBV5-1 and TRBJ2-7; D remains unclear. The V end was cut by 3 bases, the J end by 5 bases, with 15 bases between. This CDR3 has 14 amino acids. Germline V gene sequence: CDR1 SGHRS, CDR2 YFSETQ. The chain's CDR3 is CASSYQNTLDEQYF. Written as DNA, the CDR3 is TGCGCCAGCAGCTACCAAAACACCCTGGACGAGCAGTACTTC.

V and J are TRBV28 and TRBJ2-5, with a possible D match to TRBD2 (5 bases). This CDR3 has 14 residues. Germline V gene data show CDR1 as MDHEN and CDR2 as SYDVKM. V shed 7 bases and J shed 1 base, with 13 bases lying between them. CDR3 sequence (DNA): TGTGCCAGCAAACGAGGGCCCGGCCAAGAGACCCAGTACTTC. Encoded protein: CASKRGPGQETQYF. Full variable domain (rest looked up from reference TRBV28 and TRBJ2-5): DVKVTQSSRYLVKRTGEKVFLECVQDMDHENMFWYRQDPGLGLRLIYFSYDVKMKEKGDIPEGYSVSREKKERFSLILESASTNQTSMYLCASKRGPGQETQYFGPGTRLLVL.

This clone was seen only once. The rearrangement links TRBV5-1 to TRBJ2-1; 9 nucleotides align to TRBD2. V lost 3 bases, J lost 0 bases, and 1 base stayed unmatched. The V gene's germline CDR1 is SGHRS and CDR2 YFSETQ. The CDR3 length is 15 residues. The CDR3 is CASSSSGNSYNEQFF. CDR3 DNA: TGCGCCAGCAGCTCTAGCGGGAACTCCTACAATGAGCAGTTCTTC.

The rearrangement uses TRBV28 and TRBJ2-1, with TRBD2 as a possible D gene (5 bases). The V gene lost 2 bases and the J gene lost 7 bases, with 15 bases spanning the gap. This CDR3 region has 15 residues. Germline CDR1 is MDHEN and CDR2 is SYDVKM. CDR3 sequence reads: CASSLLIGSGNEQFF. The CDR3 coding sequence is TGTGCCAGCAGTTTACTCATCGGGTCGGGGAATGAGCAGTTCTTC.

In this sample, this clone turned up once. J is TRBJ1-2 and V is TRBV9, with D maybe TRBD1 (5 bases). Germline CDR1 and CDR2: SGDLS and YYNGEE. The CDR3 extends over 13 amino acids. V lost 4 bases to trimming and J lost 4 bases, with 11 bases between them. CDR3 amino acids: CASSPRGLYGYTF. The CDR3 nucleotides read TGTGCCAGCAGCCCGAGGGGACTCTATGGCTACACCTTC. The entire variable domain, with the rest obtained from reference TRBV9 and TRBJ1-2, is as follows: DSGVTQTPKHLITATGQRVTLRCSPRSGDLSVYWYQQSLDQGLQFLIQYYNGEERAKGNILERFSAQQFPDLHSELNLSSLELGDSALYFCASSPRGLYGYTFGSGTRLTVV.

The gene calls are TRBV3-1 (or the pseudogene TRBV3-2) and TRBJ2-2; 8 nucleotides match TRBD2. Germline V gene data show CDR1 as LGHDT and CDR2 as YNNKEL (reference sequence). The J segment lost 9 bases and the V segment lost 1 base, leaving 16 bases of the junction unmatched. CDR3 length: 18 residues. CDR3: CASSQVTPGTRGARELFF. The DNA for the CDR3 is TGTGCCAGCAGCCAAGTTACGCCAGGGACTAGGGGAGCCCGGGAGCTGTTTTTT.

The CDR3 spells CSASPGGMNTEAFF. The CDR3 DNA follows: TGCAGTGCTAGTCCTGGGGGGATGAACACTGAAGCTTTCTTT. The chain carries TRBV20-1 and TRBJ1-1; TRBD1 might be the D (5 bases). Germline values: CDR1 DFQATT, CDR2 SNEGSKA (reference sequence). This CDR3 spans 14 amino acids. The V and J ends lost 3 bases and 0 bases respectively, with 11 bases between them.

The chain joins TRBV6-1 to TRBJ1-2; D is perhaps TRBD1 (6 bases). Germline values: CDR1 MNHNS, CDR2 SASEGT. The V and J ends lost 2 bases and 5 bases respectively, with 9 bases between them. The CDR3 runs to 13 residues. CDR3 nucleotide sequence: TGTGCCAGCAGTGAAAACAGGGATTATGGCTACACCTTC. Protein: CASSENRDYGYTF.

J is TRBJ2-3 and V is TRBV9; D perhaps matches TRBD2 (6 bases). From germline, CDR1 is SGDLS and CDR2 YYNGEE. V lost 0 bases to trimming and J lost 3 bases, with 14 bases between them. The CDR3 is 16 amino acids. DNA of the CDR3: TGTGCCAGCAGCGTAGGAAATAGCGGAGGAACAGATACGCAGTATTTT. Translating it yields CASSVGNSGGTDTQYF.

This clone was seen a handful of times. V and J are TRBV11-3 and TRBJ2-2; perhaps TRBD2 as D (5 bases). The CDR3 totals 16 residues. Germline V lookup: CDR1 SGHNT, CDR2 YENEEA. The V gene lost 5 bases and the J gene lost 1 base, with 14 bases spanning the gap. The CDR3 here is CASSPEFGGNTGELFF. CDR3 in DNA: TGTGCCAGCAGCCCAGAGTTTGGAGGGAACACCGGGGAGCTGTTTTTT.

V gene TRBV6-6 combines with J gene TRBJ2-7; D is possibly TRBD2 (5 bases). This CDR3 is built from 14 residues. Trimming stripped 2 bases from V and 2 bases from J, with 10 bases between. Germline V gene sequence: CDR1 MNHNY, CDR2 SVGAGI (reference sequence). Written as DNA, the CDR3 is TGTGCCAGCAGTTACGACTACGGTCCCTACGAGCAGTACTTC. Translating gives CASSYDYGPYEQYF.

The chain uses TRBV10-3 and TRBJ2-2; D is possibly TRBD2 (5 bases). The CDR3 consists of 12 residues. Trimming stripped 5 bases from V and 4 bases from J, with 5 bases between. Germline V lookup: CDR1 ENHRY, CDR2 SYGVKD. CDR3 protein: CAISSGTGELFF. CDR3 in DNA: TGTGCCATCAGTAGCGGCACCGGGGAGCTGTTTTTT.